This section outlines one T cell receptor (beta chain) sequence together with its context. High-throughput TCR beta sequencing covered peripheral CD8+ and CD4+ T cells. Healthy donors, matched for age and sex, constituted the control group. Negative isolation was used for CD8+ and CD4+ T cells, and FACS enrichment was applied to TEMRA cells. The record originates from a study of CD8 T cells in Susac syndrome. RNA amounts of roughly 0.5 to 1 ug underwent reverse transcription with random hexamers. An immunoSEQ multiplex PCR amplified TCR beta CDR3 over 54 Vbeta and 13 Jbeta. TCRdb reanalysed the immunoSEQ multiplex PCR reads using MiXCR and keeps one entry per CDR3 protein. Found here are about 70,000 distinct CDR3 sequences, roughly 94% of them singletons; the top ten hold about 0.25%. Sequencing input: CD8+ T cells from PBMCs. The TCR comes from a human donor in good health.

This CDR3 reads CASSPDWTNYGYTF. CDR3 DNA sequence: TGTGCCAGCAGCCCGGACTGGACTAACTATGGCTACACCTTC. The rearrangement uses TRBV7-9 and TRBJ1-2, with no clear D. Trimming removed 5 bases at V and 0 bases at J, with 10 bases between. CDR1 is SEHNR, CDR2 FQNEAQ, per germline (reference sequence). This CDR3 comprises 14 residues.